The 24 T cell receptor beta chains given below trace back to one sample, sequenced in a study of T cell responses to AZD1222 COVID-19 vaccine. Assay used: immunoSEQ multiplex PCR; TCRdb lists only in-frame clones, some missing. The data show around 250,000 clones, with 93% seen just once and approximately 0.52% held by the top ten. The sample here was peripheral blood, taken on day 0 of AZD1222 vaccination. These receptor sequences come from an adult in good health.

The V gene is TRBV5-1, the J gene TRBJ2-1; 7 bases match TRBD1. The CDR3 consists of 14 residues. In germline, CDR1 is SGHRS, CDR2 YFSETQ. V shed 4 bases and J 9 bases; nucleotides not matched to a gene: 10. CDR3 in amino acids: CASSRGQVAVEQFF. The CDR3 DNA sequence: TGCGCCAGCAGCCGAGGACAGGTCGCGGTTGAGCAGTTCTTC.

The CDR3 nucleotides are TGCGCCAGCAGCCCCACCAGGGGGGCAGAGACCCAGTACTTC. It yields the protein CASSPTRGAETQYF. The V call is TRBV5-1, the J call TRBJ2-5, with D perhaps TRBD1 (7 bases). The V end lost 4 bases, the J end lost 4 bases, and 14 bases lay between the germline ends. The length of the CDR3 is 14 residues. The germline V gene has CDR1 SGHRS and CDR2 YFSETQ.

CDR3 sequence (DNA): TGTGCCAGCAGCTTACGACAGAACACCGGGGAGCTGTTTTTT. Translated, it gives CASSLRQNTGELFF. This chain uses TRBV11-3 with TRBJ2-2; D call uncertain. The germline gives CDR1 SGHNT, CDR2 YENEEA. Trimming pared 2 bases from V and 1 base from J, leaving 5 bases between. The CDR3 consists of 14 residues.

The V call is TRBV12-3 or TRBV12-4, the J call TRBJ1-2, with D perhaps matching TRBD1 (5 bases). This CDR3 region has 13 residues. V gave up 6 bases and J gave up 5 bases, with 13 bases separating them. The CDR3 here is CASRDQGRYGYTF. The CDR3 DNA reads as TGTGCCAGCAGGGACCAGGGACGATATGGCTACACCTTC.

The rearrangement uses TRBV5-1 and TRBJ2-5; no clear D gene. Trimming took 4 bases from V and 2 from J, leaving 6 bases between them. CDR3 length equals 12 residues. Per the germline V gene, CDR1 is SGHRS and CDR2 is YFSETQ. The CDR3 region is CASSPEQETQYF. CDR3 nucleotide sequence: TGCGCCAGCAGCCCGGAGCAAGAGACCCAGTACTTC. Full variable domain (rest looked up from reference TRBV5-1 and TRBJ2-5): KAGVTQTPRYLIKTRGQQVTLSCSPISGHRSVSWYQQTPGQGLQFLFEYFSETQRNKGNFPGRFSGRQFSNSRSEMNVSTLELGDSALYLCASSPEQETQYFGPGTRLLVL.

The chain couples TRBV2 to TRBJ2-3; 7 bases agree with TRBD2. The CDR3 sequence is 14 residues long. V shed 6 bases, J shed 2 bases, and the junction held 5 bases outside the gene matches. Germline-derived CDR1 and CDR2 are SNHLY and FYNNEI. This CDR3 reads CASRGTTNTDTQYF. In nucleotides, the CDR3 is TGTGCCAGCAGGGGGACTACCAACACAGATACGCAGTATTTT.

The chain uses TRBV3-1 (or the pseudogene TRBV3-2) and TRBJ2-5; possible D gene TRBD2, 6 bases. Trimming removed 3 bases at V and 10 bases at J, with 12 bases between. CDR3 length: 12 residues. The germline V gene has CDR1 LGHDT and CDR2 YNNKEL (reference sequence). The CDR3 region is CASSQSGLGQYF. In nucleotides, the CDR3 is TGTGCCAGCAGCCAGAGCGGGCTGGGCCAGTACTTC.

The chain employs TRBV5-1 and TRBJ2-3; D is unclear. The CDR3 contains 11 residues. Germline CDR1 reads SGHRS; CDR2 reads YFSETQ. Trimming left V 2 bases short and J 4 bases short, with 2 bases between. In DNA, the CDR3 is TGCGCCAGCAGCTTCGCAGATACGCAGTATTTT. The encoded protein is CASSFADTQYF.

CDR3 loop: CASTRGPLRDFNNEQFF. The CDR3 nucleotides read TGTGCCAGTACTCGCGGCCCACTCCGGGACTTTAACAATGAGCAGTTCTTC. V gene TRBV19 combines with J gene TRBJ2-1, with D maybe TRBD2 (6 bases). V dropped 7 bases and J dropped 5 bases, with 24 bases sitting between them. The CDR3 length is 17 residues. Germline V gene data show CDR1 as LNHDA and CDR2 as SQIVND (reference sequence).

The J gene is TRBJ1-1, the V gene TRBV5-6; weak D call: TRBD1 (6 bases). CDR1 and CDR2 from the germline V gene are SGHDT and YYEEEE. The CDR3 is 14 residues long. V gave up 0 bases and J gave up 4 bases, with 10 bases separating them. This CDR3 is CASSLAARGTEAFF. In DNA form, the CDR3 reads TGTGCCAGCAGCTTGGCCGCCAGGGGCACTGAAGCTTTCTTT. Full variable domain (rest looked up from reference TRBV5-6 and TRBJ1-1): DAGVTQSPTHLIKTRGQQVTLRCSPKSGHDTVSWYQQALGQGPQFIFQYYEEEERQRGNFPDRFSGHQFPNYSSELNVNALLLGDSALYLCASSLAARGTEAFFGQGTRLTVV.

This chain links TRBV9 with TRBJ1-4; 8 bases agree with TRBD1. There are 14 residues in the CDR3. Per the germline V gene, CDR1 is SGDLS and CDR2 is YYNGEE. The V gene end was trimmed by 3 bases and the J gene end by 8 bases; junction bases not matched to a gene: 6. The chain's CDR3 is CASSAGGAGEKLFF. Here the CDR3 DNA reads TGTGCCAGCAGCGCAGGGGGCGCGGGGGAAAAACTGTTTTTT.

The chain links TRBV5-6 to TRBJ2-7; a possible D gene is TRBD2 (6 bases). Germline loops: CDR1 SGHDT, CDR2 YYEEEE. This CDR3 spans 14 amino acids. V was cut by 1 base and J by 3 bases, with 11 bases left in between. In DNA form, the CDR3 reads TGTGCCAGCAGCTTGAAATGGGGGGACTACGAGCAGTACTTC. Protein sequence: CASSLKWGDYEQYF.

The CDR3 sequence: CASSQDRVAKNIQYF. The CDR3 DNA reads TGTGCCAGCAGCCAAGACAGGGTGGCCAAAAACATTCAGTACTTC. The chain couples TRBV4-2 to TRBJ2-4, with D possibly being TRBD1 (5 bases). V shed 0 bases and J shed 1 base, with 7 bases lying between them. The CDR3 runs to 15 residues. In germline, CDR1 is LGHNA, CDR2 YNFKEQ.

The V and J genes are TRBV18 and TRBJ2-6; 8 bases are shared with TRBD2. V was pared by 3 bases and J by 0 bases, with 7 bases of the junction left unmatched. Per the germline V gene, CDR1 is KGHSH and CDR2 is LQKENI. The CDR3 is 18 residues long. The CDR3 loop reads CASSPGGALLSGANVLTF. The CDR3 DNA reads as TGTGCCAGCTCACCCGGGGGGGCCTTGCTCTCTGGGGCCAACGTCCTGACTTTC.

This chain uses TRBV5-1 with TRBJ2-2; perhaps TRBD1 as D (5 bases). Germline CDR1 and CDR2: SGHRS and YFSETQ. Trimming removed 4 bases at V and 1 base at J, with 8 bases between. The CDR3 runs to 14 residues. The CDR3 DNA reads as TGCGCCAGCAGCCCGACAGAGAACACCGGGGAGCTGTTTTTT. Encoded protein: CASSPTENTGELFF.

CDR3 nucleotide sequence: TGTGCCAGCAGTTATGGGGGCGGGGACTCTGGGGCCAACGTCCTGACTTTC. Its translation is CASSYGGGDSGANVLTF. The rearrangement uses TRBV6-2 or TRBV6-3 and TRBJ2-6; D assignment may be TRBD1 or TRBD2 (6 bases each). Trimming took 3 bases from V and 0 from J, leaving 12 bases between them. Germline lookup yields CDR1 MNHEY and CDR2 SVGEGT. CDR3 size: 17 residues.

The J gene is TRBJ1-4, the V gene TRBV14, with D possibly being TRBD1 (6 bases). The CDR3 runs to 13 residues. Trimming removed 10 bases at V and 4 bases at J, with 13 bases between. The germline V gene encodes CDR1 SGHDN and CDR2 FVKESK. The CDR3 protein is CANKTGNNEKLFF. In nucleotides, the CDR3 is TGTGCCAACAAGACAGGAAATAATGAAAAACTGTTTTTT.

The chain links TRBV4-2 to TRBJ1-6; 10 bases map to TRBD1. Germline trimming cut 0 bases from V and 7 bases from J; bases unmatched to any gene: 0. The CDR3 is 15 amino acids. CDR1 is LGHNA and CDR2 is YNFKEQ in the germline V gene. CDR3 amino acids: CASSQEDRGNSPLHF. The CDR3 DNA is TGTGCCAGCAGCCAAGAGGACAGGGGGAATTCACCCCTCCACTTT.

The CDR3 reads CASSPRFSGANVLTF. The CDR3 nucleotides read TGTGCCAGCAGCCCCCGTTTTTCTGGGGCCAACGTCCTGACTTTC. V gene TRBV3-1 (or the pseudogene TRBV3-2) combines with J gene TRBJ2-6, with no clear D. The CDR3 contains 15 residues. V lost 4 bases, J lost 1 base, and 8 bases lay in between. Germline CDR1 is LGHDT and CDR2 is YNNKEL (reference sequence).

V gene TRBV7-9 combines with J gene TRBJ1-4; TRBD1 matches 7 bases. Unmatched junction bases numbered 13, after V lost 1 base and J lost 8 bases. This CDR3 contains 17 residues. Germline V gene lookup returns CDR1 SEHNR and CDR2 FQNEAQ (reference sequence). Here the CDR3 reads CASSLGRGTALIEKLFF. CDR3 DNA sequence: TGTGCCAGCAGCTTAGGGAGAGGGACAGCCCTTATCGAAAAACTGTTTTTT.

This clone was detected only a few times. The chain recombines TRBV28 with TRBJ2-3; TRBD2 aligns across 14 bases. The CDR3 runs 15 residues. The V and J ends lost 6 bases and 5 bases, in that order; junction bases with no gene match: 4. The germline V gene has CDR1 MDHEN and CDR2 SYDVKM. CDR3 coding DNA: TGTGCCAGCAGGGGACTAGCGGGAGATGTAGATACGCAGTATTTT. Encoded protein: CASRGLAGDVDTQYF.

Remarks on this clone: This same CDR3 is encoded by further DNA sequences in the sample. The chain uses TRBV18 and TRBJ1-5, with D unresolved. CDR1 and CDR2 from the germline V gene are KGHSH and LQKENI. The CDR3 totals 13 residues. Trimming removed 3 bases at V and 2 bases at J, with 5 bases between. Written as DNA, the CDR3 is TGTGCCAGCTCACCCGGACGCAATCAGCCCCAGCATTTT. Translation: CASSPGRNQPQHF.

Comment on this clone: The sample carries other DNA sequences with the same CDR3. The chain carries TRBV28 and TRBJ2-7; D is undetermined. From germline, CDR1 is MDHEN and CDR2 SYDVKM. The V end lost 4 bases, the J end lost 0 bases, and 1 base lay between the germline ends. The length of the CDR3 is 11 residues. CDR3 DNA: TGTGCCAGCAGTTCCTCCTACGAGCAGTACTTC. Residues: CASSSSYEQYF.

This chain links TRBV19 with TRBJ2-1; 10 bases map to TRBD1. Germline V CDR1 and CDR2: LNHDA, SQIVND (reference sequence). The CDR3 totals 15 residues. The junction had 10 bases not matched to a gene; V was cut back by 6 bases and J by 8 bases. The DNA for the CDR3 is TGTGCCAGTAGCGGGACAGGGGTAAGAGGCGATGAGCAGTTCTTC. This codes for CASSGTGVRGDEQFF.